This T cell receptor beta chain originates from a study of cytomegalovirus exposure and HLA in healthy donors. Amplification used 60 Vbeta primers and 13 Jbeta primers. The data were produced by immunoSEQ multiplex PCR, yet TCRdb's version contains in-frame clones alone and is incomplete. The sample includes 130,000 or so clones, almost 85% seen only once; the top ten take roughly 2.1%. Trimming at V came to 6 bases and at J to 5 bases, leaving 9 bases not matched to a gene. This CDR3 comprises 14 residues. Germline V gives CDR1 MNHNY, CDR2 SVGAGI (reference sequence). The receptor's source is a woman aged 40-49 years in good health and CMV-seronegative. Sequenced: PBMCs. The rearrangement uses TRBV6-6 and TRBJ1-2; 7 bases match TRBD1. This CDR3 reads CASSNDREAYGYTF. The CDR3 region has the DNA TGTGCCAGCAGCAACGACAGGGAAGCGTATGGCTACACCTTC.